This TCR beta chain was captured in a study of blood T cell repertoires in COVID-19. The CDR3 is made up of 17 amino acids. V was pared by 4 bases and J by 0 bases, with 8 bases of the junction left unmatched. Germline assignment: CDR1 LGHNT and CDR2 FRNRAP. The data were produced by immunoSEQ multiplex PCR, yet TCRdb's version contains in-frame clones alone and is incomplete. The data hold some 120,000 clones, with 85% observed a single time. Specimen: peripheral blood. The clonotype comes from a woman older than 75 with acute or convalescent COVID-19. This chain connects TRBV12-5 to TRBJ1-4; 7 nucleotides align to TRBD1. The CDR3 nucleotides read TGTGCTAGTGGTTCTTGGACAGGATCTGCAACTAATGAAAAACTGTTTTTT. Translated, it gives CASGSWTGSATNEKLFF.